This TCR beta chain appears in the sequencing data of a study of cytomegalovirus exposure and HLA in healthy donors. This CDR3 has 14 residues. CDR1 and CDR2 from the germline V gene are SGDLS and YYNGEE. Between the trimmed V and J ends, which lost 3 bases and 3 bases, there was a span of 13 bases. The PCR ran on 60 Vbeta and 13 Jbeta primers. Using immunoSEQ multiplex PCR, the repertoire was profiled, and TCRdb retains in-frame clones only, with some absent. The data contain more than 150,000 clones, about three quarters of them singletons. This TCR came from a man younger than 35 in good health and CMV-seronegative. The chain joins TRBV9 to TRBJ2-7; possible D gene TRBD1, 5 bases. The specimen was PBMCs. CDR3 coding DNA: TGTGCCAGCAGCGCGTTCCAAGACAGCTACGAGCAGTACTTC. Translation: CASSAFQDSYEQYF.